These 19 T cell receptor beta chains were sequenced from one sample in a study of blood T cell repertoires in COVID-19. Using immunoSEQ multiplex PCR, the repertoire was profiled, and TCRdb retains in-frame clones only, with some absent. The sample lists approximately 170,000 clones; around 89% were seen once. Sequenced sample: peripheral blood. The receptor set was obtained from a man aged 50 to 59 who had recovered from COVID-19.

The chain uses TRBV19 and TRBJ1-5; 9 nucleotides match TRBD1. V lost 5 bases, J lost 6 bases, and 5 bases stayed unmatched. CDR3 length: 14 residues. From germline, CDR1 is LNHDA and CDR2 SQIVND (reference sequence). In DNA form, the CDR3 reads TGTGCCAGTAGTGGGGACAGGGTGGGTCAGCCCCAGCATTTT. Residues: CASSGDRVGQPQHF.

This chain links TRBV27 with TRBJ2-1; possible D gene TRBD1, 5 bases. CDR3 size: 13 residues. Germline-derived CDR1 and CDR2 are MNHEY and SMNVEV (reference sequence). Trimming stripped 3 bases from V and 4 bases from J, with 7 bases between. Here the CDR3 DNA reads TGTGCCAGCAGTTTCCGACAGTACAATGAGCAGTTCTTC. Residues: CASSFRQYNEQFF.

This chain connects TRBV6-4 to TRBJ2-3; tentatively, D is TRBD1 (5 bases). V dropped 3 bases and J dropped 5 bases, with 9 bases sitting between them. This CDR3 is 13 amino acids long. Germline CDR1 is MRHNA and CDR2 is SNTAGT. The chain's CDR3 is CASSEGAGDTQYF. The CDR3 DNA sequence: TGTGCCAGCAGTGAAGGGGCTGGAGATACGCAGTATTTT.

The chain combines TRBV21-1 with TRBJ1-5; the tabulated D call, TRBD1, remains unverified against the DNA. TRBV21-1 is reported as a pseudogene. The CDR3 contains 18 residues. CDR3 coding DNA: TGTGCCAGCAGCAACAGACAGAGGCGGTGGGATAGCAATCAGCCCCAGCATTTT. Translating it yields CASSNRQRRWDSNQPQHF.

The rearrangement joins TRBV5-1 to TRBJ2-7; 9 nucleotides match TRBD1. The CDR3 totals 14 residues. After removal of 4 bases from V and 2 bases from J, the junction contained 4 bases not matched to a gene. Germline CDR1 reads SGHRS; CDR2 reads YFSETQ. As DNA, the CDR3 is TGCGCCAGCAGCAGGGGGACAGGGCCCTACGAGCAGTACTTC. Its protein product is CASSRGTGPYEQYF.

This clone was recorded once. This rearrangement joins TRBV9 to TRBJ2-5; 11 bases line up with TRBD2. CDR3 size: 17 residues. J lost 5 bases, V lost 0 bases, and 9 bases had no gene match. Germline V gives CDR1 SGDLS, CDR2 YYNGEE. The CDR3 sequence is CASSVDLAGGVRETQYF. CDR3 sequence (DNA): TGTGCCAGCAGCGTAGATCTAGCGGGAGGAGTTCGCGAGACCCAGTACTTC.

This chain links TRBV11-2 with TRBJ2-2, with unresolved D. The CDR3 loop spans 12 amino acids. From germline, CDR1 is SGHAT and CDR2 FQNNGV. V dropped 4 bases and J dropped 4 bases, with 4 bases sitting between them. The CDR3 region is CASSSSTGELFF. Written as DNA, the CDR3 is TGTGCCAGCAGCTCCAGCACCGGGGAGCTGTTTTTT. Full variable domain (rest looked up from reference TRBV11-2 and TRBJ2-2): EAGVAQSPRYKIIEKRQSVAFWCNPISGHATLYWYQQILGQGPKLLIQFQNNGVVDDSQLPKDRFSAERLKGVDSTLKIQPAKLEDSAVYLCASSSSTGELFFGEGSRLTVL.

The chain recombines TRBV7-2 with TRBJ2-5, with D perhaps TRBD2 (6 bases). V lost 3 bases and J lost 5, with 10 bases in between. The CDR3 length is 13 residues. CDR1 and CDR2 (germline): SGHTA, FQGNSA. The CDR3 spells CASSFPGGETQYF. CDR3 nucleotides: TGTGCCAGCAGCTTTCCAGGAGGGGAGACCCAGTACTTC.

The chain recombines TRBV18 with TRBJ2-5, with TRBD1 matching 9 bases. There are 15 residues in the CDR3. Trimming at V came to 6 bases and at J to 3 bases, leaving 8 bases not matched to a gene. CDR1 is KGHSH and CDR2 is LQKENI in the germline V gene. CDR3 region: CASSEDRGGKETQYF. CDR3 DNA sequence: TGTGCCAGCTCCGAGGACAGGGGCGGCAAAGAGACCCAGTACTTC.

This rearrangement joins TRBV7-3 to TRBJ2-2; 8 positions agree with TRBD1. Germline-derived CDR1 and CDR2 are SGHTA and FQGTGA. CDR3 size: 14 residues. V trimming: 5 bases; J trimming: 7 bases; junction bases outside the gene matches: 6. CDR3 in DNA: TGTGCCAGCAGCCCGGACAGGGAAAACGGGGAGCTGTTTTTT. Translated: CASSPDRENGELFF. Supplemented by reference TRBV7-3 and TRBJ2-2, the full variable domain reads GAGVSQTPSNKVTEKGKYVELRCDPISGHTALYWYRQSLGQGPEFLIYFQGTGAADDSGLPNDRFFAVRPEGSVSTLKIQRTERGDSAVYLCASSPDRENGELFFGEGSRLTVL.

The rearrangement uses TRBV4-2 and TRBJ1-2, with no clear D. Looked up from germline, CDR1 is LGHNA and CDR2 is YNFKEQ. V dropped 5 bases and J dropped 4 bases, with 8 bases sitting between them. CDR3 length equals 12 residues. CDR3 DNA sequence: TGTGCCAGCAGCGACTTTGGCTATGGCTACACCTTC. Protein product: CASSDFGYGYTF.

The chain uses TRBV9 and TRBJ1-1; no definite D call. Trimming cost V 0 bases and J 5 bases, with 17 bases left between them. Germline CDR1 SGDLS, CDR2 YYNGEE. This CDR3 region has 16 residues. CDR3 amino acids: CASSVVDALTGTEAFF. The CDR3 DNA reads TGTGCCAGCAGCGTAGTTGACGCCTTGACTGGGACTGAAGCTTTCTTT.

The genes are TRBV28 and TRBJ2-7, with D possibly TRBD1 on 6 matching bases. The CDR3 totals 14 residues. V was cut by 5 bases and J by 4 bases, with 15 bases left in between. The germline CDR1 and CDR2 sequences are MDHEN and SYDVKM. CDR3 sequence: CASSLPPDSYEQYF. The CDR3 DNA sequence: TGTGCCAGCAGTCTACCGCCGGACAGTTACGAGCAGTACTTC.

V usage is TRBV7-2 and J usage is TRBJ2-7; 13 bases match TRBD2. From germline, CDR1 is SGHTA and CDR2 FQGNSA. The CDR3 has 15 amino acids. V was pared by 5 bases and J by 6 bases, with 7 bases of the junction left unmatched. The CDR3: CASSPQTSGGIEQYF. DNA of the CDR3: TGTGCCAGCAGCCCTCAGACTAGCGGGGGGATCGAGCAGTACTTC.

This sequence joins TRBV29-1 and TRBJ2-1, with 10 positions matching TRBD1. CDR3 length: 15 amino acids. Trimming cost V 4 bases and J 12 bases; bases outside gene matches: 15. Per the germline V gene, CDR1 is SQVTM and CDR2 is ANQGSEA. CDR3 sequence (DNA): TGCAGCGTTGTTACAGGCCGACAGGGGGCTAGAGGGCAGTTCTTC. Encoded protein: CSVVTGRQGARGQFF.

This clone was detected only a few times. The chain recombines TRBV6-5 with TRBJ1-1, with D possibly TRBD1 on 6 matching bases. The germline V gene encodes CDR1 MNHEY and CDR2 SVGAGI. V lost 6 bases, J lost 0 bases, and 14 bases lay in between. The CDR3 loop spans 15 amino acids. The CDR3: CASRWQGILNTEAFF. CDR3 coding DNA: TGTGCCAGCAGGTGGCAGGGGATTTTGAACACTGAAGCTTTCTTT.

The rearrangement joins TRBV18 to TRBJ1-5; 12 nucleotides agree with TRBD1. Germline CDR1 and CDR2: KGHSH and LQKENI. The CDR3 loop spans 15 amino acids. With 2 bases clipped from V and 6 bases from J, the junction kept 2 bases outside the gene matches. CDR3 in DNA: TGTGCCAGCTCACCAGGGACAGGGGGCAGTCAGCCCCAGCATTTT. Protein sequence: CASSPGTGGSQPQHF.

The genes are TRBV10-3 and TRBJ1-5; D is uncertain. The CDR3 runs to 13 residues. V shed 3 bases and J shed 7 bases, with 10 bases lying between them. Germline V gene sequence: CDR1 ENHRY, CDR2 SYGVKD. The CDR3 region has the DNA TGTGCCATCAGTGACCCGAACAGCCAGCCCCAGCATTTT. Its protein is CAISDPNSQPQHF.

The chain couples TRBV6-4 to TRBJ2-7, with 8 bases matching TRBD1. V was clipped by 6 bases and J by 5 bases; unmatched bases: 9. CDR1 is MRHNA, CDR2 SNTAGT, per germline. The CDR3 runs 14 residues. CDR3 DNA sequence: TGTGCCAGCAGAGATGGGACAGGTGGAAACGAGCAGTACTTC. This encodes CASRDGTGGNEQYF.